One sample yielded the 29 T cell receptor beta chains listed below, sequenced in a study of shared clonotypes between healthy human individuals (dated by TCRdb to the early 2020s). Library preparation employed the immunoSEQ multiplex PCR assay. As stored in TCRdb, this immuneACCESS dataset retains in-frame rearrangements with V and J assigned. A fraction of the clones does not appear; measured against another copy, unresolved V genes explain less than half of the discrepancy, and the remainder lacks a known reason. Across this sample there are over a million clones, with about 77% seen only once. Approximately 1.5% of the sample comes from the top ten. Sequencing was done on a sample of memory CD4+ T cells sorted from blood. The sample's cell subset or site label, in plain terms: CD45RA-negative fraction. These receptors came from a man between 18 and 29 years old in good health.

The chain carries TRBV10-3 and TRBJ2-2; TRBD2 matches 9 bases. Germline loops: CDR1 ENHRY, CDR2 SYGVKD. The V and J ends lost 10 bases and 7 bases, in that order; junction bases with no gene match: 7. The CDR3 is 13 residues long. CDR3 nucleotides: TGTGCCACCGGGGCTAGCGGGGTCGGGGAGCTGTTTTTT. Translating it yields CATGASGVGELFF.

The V and J genes are TRBV19 and TRBJ2-3; TRBD2 matches 7 bases. Trimming at V came to 4 bases and at J to 6 bases, leaving 1 base not matched to a gene. Per the germline V gene, CDR1 is LNHDA and CDR2 is SQIVND (reference sequence). The CDR3 covers 12 residues. This CDR3 reads CASSNSGDTQYF. CDR3 nucleotide sequence: TGTGCCAGTAGTAATAGCGGGGATACGCAGTATTTT.

This clone has at least ten counts. J is TRBJ1-4 and V is TRBV18, with 10 bases lining up with TRBD1. Germline loops: CDR1 KGHSH, CDR2 LQKENI. The V segment lost 5 bases and the J segment 3 bases; nucleotides outside the gene matches: 3. This CDR3 contains 15 residues. The CDR3 reads CASSSDRGPNEKLFF. The CDR3 DNA sequence: TGTGCCAGCTCAAGTGACAGGGGGCCTAATGAAAAACTGTTTTTT.

This clone is a singleton in its sample. V gene TRBV7-8 combines with J gene TRBJ2-1; either TRBD1 or TRBD2 may supply D (5 bases each). V lost 7 bases and J lost 4, with 20 bases in between. The CDR3 is 16 amino acids. The germline V gene has CDR1 SGHVS and CDR2 FQNEAQ. The CDR3 reads CASTRTGDLAYNEQFF. Here the CDR3 DNA reads TGTGCCAGCACCCGAACCGGGGACCTCGCATACAATGAGCAGTTCTTC. Filled out from reference TRBV7-8 and TRBJ2-1, the complete variable domain reads GAGVSQSPRYKVAKRGQDVALRCDPISGHVSLFWYQQALGQGPEFLTYFQNEAQLDKSGLPSDRFFAERPEGSVSTLKIQRTQQEDSAVYLCASTRTGDLAYNEQFFGPGTRLTVL.

The table lists this clone with a few counts. The chain employs TRBV7-6 and TRBJ2-7; 10 bases agree with TRBD2. The CDR3 contains 15 residues. Losses at the gene ends were 5 bases for V and 3 bases for J; bases not matched to a gene: 7. The germline V gene encodes CDR1 SGHVS and CDR2 FNYEAQ. CDR3 region: CASSPVAGGVYEQYF. CDR3 DNA: TGTGCCAGCAGCCCAGTAGCGGGGGGCGTCTACGAGCAGTACTTC.

The CDR3 region has the DNA TGTGCCAGCTCACCTATGACTTATAATTCACCCCTCCACTTT. As protein: CASSPMTYNSPLHF. This sequence joins TRBV18 and TRBJ1-6; D remains ambiguous. Between the trimmed V and J ends, which lost 3 bases and 4 bases, there was a span of 7 bases. Per the germline V gene, CDR1 is KGHSH and CDR2 is LQKENI. The CDR3 is 14 amino acids.

The chain uses TRBV28 and TRBJ2-3; weak D call: TRBD2 (7 bases). Trimming shortened V by 3 bases and J by 4 bases, and 17 bases separated the two germline ends. The V gene's germline CDR1 is MDHEN and CDR2 SYDVKM. This CDR3 contains 16 residues. The CDR3 DNA is TGTGCCAGCAGTTTTACCGGGGGGCCTCGGGCAGATACGCAGTATTTT. It codes for CASSFTGGPRADTQYF.

The chain joins TRBV18 to TRBJ1-2; the D gene is possibly TRBD1 (5 bases). Germline lookup yields CDR1 KGHSH and CDR2 LQKENI. The CDR3 contains 14 residues. V shed 8 bases and J shed 0 bases, with 13 bases lying between them. The CDR3, as DNA: TGTGCCAGCCATTTGGGGCCTGCTAACTATGGCTACACCTTC. Its translation: CASHLGPANYGYTF.

The rearrangement uses TRBV7-2 and TRBJ2-6; D might be TRBD1 (5 bases). CDR3 length: 15 amino acids. Between the trimmed V and J ends, which lost 1 base and 3 bases, there was a span of 7 bases. The V gene's germline CDR1 is SGHTA and CDR2 FQGNSA. The CDR3 loop reads CASSLGGFGANVLTF. CDR3 sequence (DNA): TGTGCCAGCAGCTTAGGGGGCTTTGGGGCCAACGTCCTGACTTTC. Drawing the rest from reference TRBV7-2 and TRBJ2-6, the complete variable domain is GAGVSQSPSNKVTEKGKDVELRCDPISGHTALYWYRQSLGQGLEFLIYFQGNSAPDKSGLPSDRFSAERTGGSVSTLTIQRTQQEDSAVYLCASSLGGFGANVLTFGAGSRLTVL.

This rearrangement joins TRBV2 to TRBJ2-7; 8 bases map to TRBD2. The CDR3 contains 13 residues. J was trimmed by 7 bases and V by 1 base; bases with no gene match: 3. The germline gives CDR1 SNHLY, CDR2 FYNNEI. The chain's CDR3 is CASSEEVAGEQYF. The CDR3 DNA sequence: TGTGCCAGCAGTGAAGAAGTAGCGGGGGAGCAGTACTTC.

The rearrangement joins TRBV5-1 to TRBJ2-5; 10 bases align to TRBD2. V trimming: 4 bases; J trimming: 1 base; junction bases outside the gene matches: 13. Per the germline V gene, CDR1 is SGHRS and CDR2 is YFSETQ. The CDR3 spans 18 residues. CDR3 loop: CASSPRGLAHRIQETQYF. Here the CDR3 DNA reads TGCGCCAGCAGCCCAAGGGGACTAGCGCATAGAATCCAAGAGACCCAGTACTTC. The variable domain in full, with the rest retrieved from reference TRBV5-1 and TRBJ2-5, is KAGVTQTPRYLIKTRGQQVTLSCSPISGHRSVSWYQQTPGQGLQFLFEYFSETQRNKGNFPGRFSGRQFSNSRSEMNVSTLELGDSALYLCASSPRGLAHRIQETQYFGPGTRLLVL.

This chain joins TRBV27 and TRBJ1-6; 9 positions agree with TRBD1. The junction had 3 bases not matched to a gene; V was cut back by 4 bases and J by 5 bases. The CDR3 sequence is 15 residues long. Germline-derived CDR1 and CDR2 are MNHEY and SMNVEV (reference sequence). CDR3 coding DNA: TGTGCCAGCAGTTCTTGGACAGGGGATAATTCACCCCTCCACTTT. Residues: CASSSWTGDNSPLHF.

The V and J genes are TRBV2 and TRBJ2-7, with TRBD2 identical over 10 bases. Per germline, CDR1 SNHLY and CDR2 FYNNEI. V gave up 10 bases and J gave up 2 bases; unmatched junction bases: 17. The CDR3 length is 17 residues. The CDR3 sequence is CAISEREGLRRTYEQYF. CDR3 DNA sequence: TGTGCCATAAGCGAGCGGGAGGGCCTTCGAAGGACCTACGAGCAGTACTTC.

This chain joins TRBV2 and TRBJ2-3; D is ambiguous. Germline CDR1 SNHLY, CDR2 FYNNEI. The V gene lost 7 bases and the J gene lost 2 bases, with 7 bases spanning the gap. The CDR3 contains 12 residues. CDR3 region: CASNGVTDTQYF. The CDR3 DNA reads as TGTGCCAGCAACGGAGTCACAGATACGCAGTATTTT.

This rearrangement joins TRBV18 to TRBJ2-1, with D uncertain. The germline CDR1 and CDR2 sequences are KGHSH and LQKENI. The CDR3 is made up of 14 amino acids. V lost 3 bases and J lost 5, with 11 bases in between. The CDR3 coding sequence is TGTGCCAGCTCACCGTTGTCCAAGGACAATGAGCAGTTCTTC. It yields the protein CASSPLSKDNEQFF.

Comment on this clone: One end of the junction is discordant with germline, which a read error may explain. J is TRBJ1-5 and V is TRBV7-7; TRBD1 aligns across 9 bases. The CDR3 runs to 16 residues. The germline V gene encodes CDR1 SSHAT and CDR2 FNYEAQ (reference sequence). Here the CDR3 DNA reads TGTGCTAGCAGCCGCCAGGACAGGGGAAGCAATCAGCCCCAGCATTTT. It translates to CASSRQDRGSNQPQHF.

Of note for this clone: One junction end does not reproduce the germline sequence, and a read error may be involved. This chain joins TRBV10-1 and TRBJ2-7; 10 nucleotides agree with TRBD1. The V gene's germline CDR1 is WNHNN and CDR2 SYGVQD (reference sequence). CDR3 length: 12 amino acids. This chain's CDR3 is CASSEYRDRGVF. DNA for the CDR3: TGCGCCAGCAGTGAATACCGGGACAGGGGTGTCTTC.

Worth noting for this clone: The same CDR3 also results from other DNA sequences found in this sample. J is TRBJ1-2 and V is TRBV29-1; weak D call: TRBD1 (5 bases). CDR1 is SQVTM and CDR2 is ANQGSEA in the germline V gene. The ends were cut back, 3 bases at V and 4 bases at J, with 9 bases in the middle. This CDR3 spans 12 amino acids. The CDR3 region is CSVDSGGYGYTF. The DNA of the CDR3 is TGCAGCGTTGATTCCGGGGGCTATGGCTACACCTTC.

This clone was seen a few times. The chain is built from TRBV5-6 and TRBJ2-1, with 8 positions matching TRBD2. Germline V CDR1 and CDR2: SGHDT, YYEEEE. This CDR3 comprises 16 residues. V dropped 2 bases and J dropped 4; count of bases not matched to a gene: 8. As DNA, the CDR3 is TGTGCCAGCAGCTTTTTTGGGGTAGCGGGATACAATGAGCAGTTCTTC. Translation: CASSFFGVAGYNEQFF.

This chain joins TRBV19 and TRBJ1-2; tentative D call: TRBD1 (6 bases). CDR1 and CDR2 from the germline V gene are LNHDA and SQIVND (reference sequence). The CDR3 consists of 14 residues. The germline V and J ends were trimmed by 0 bases and 5 bases, with 10 bases remaining between them. The CDR3: CASSIDPGQYGYTF. As DNA, the CDR3 is TGTGCCAGTAGTATAGATCCCGGACAGTATGGCTACACCTTC.

The chain employs TRBV28 and TRBJ2-1; 7 nucleotides agree with TRBD1. In germline, CDR1 is MDHEN, CDR2 SYDVKM. CDR3 length: 16 amino acids. V lost 6 bases to trimming and J lost 2 bases; unmatched junction nucleotides: 10. The CDR3 sequence: CASSSIRQGPYNEQFF. The CDR3 nucleotides read TGTGCCAGCAGCTCTATAAGACAGGGCCCCTACAATGAGCAGTTCTTC.

The J gene is TRBJ2-1, the V gene TRBV19, with TRBD2 matching 13 bases. This CDR3 has 15 amino acids. Trimming removed 5 bases from V and 8 bases from J; junction bases left unmatched: 6. Germline CDR1 is LNHDA and CDR2 is SQIVND (reference sequence). The chain's CDR3 is CASSLLAGGPDEQFF. Here the CDR3 DNA reads TGTGCCAGTAGTTTACTAGCGGGAGGGCCTGATGAGCAGTTCTTC.

V and J are TRBV7-2 and TRBJ2-7; D ambiguous. The CDR3 totals 17 residues. In germline, CDR1 is SGHTA, CDR2 FQGNSA. V was cut by 4 bases and J by 0 bases, with 19 bases left in between. The CDR3 region is CASSSPRVAPASYEQYF. The CDR3 DNA follows: TGTGCCAGCAGCTCTCCTAGGGTAGCACCAGCCTCCTACGAGCAGTACTTC.

This sequence joins TRBV30 and TRBJ1-4; D possibly corresponds to TRBD1 (5 bases). The V end was cut by 8 bases, the J end by 8 bases, with 18 bases between. CDR3 size: 13 residues. Germline CDR1 is GTSNPN and CDR2 is SVGIG (reference sequence). The CDR3 here is CAVSGDFQEKLFF. The CDR3 DNA reads as TGTGCCGTGTCCGGGGACTTCCAAGAAAAACTGTTTTTT.

This clone has a single count. The junction and the germline gene differ at one end; a read error may be behind it. This sequence joins TRBV27 and TRBJ2-1; 10 nucleotides agree with TRBD1. CDR1 and CDR2 from the germline V gene are MNHEY and SMNVEV (reference sequence). The length of the CDR3 is 15 residues. The chain's CDR3 is CASSLWTGGRNGQFF. The CDR3 region has the DNA TGTGCCAGCAGTTTATGGACAGGGGGTAGGAATGGGCAGTTCTTC.

The chain uses TRBV6-5 and TRBJ2-7; TRBD1 matches at 8 bases. V trimming: 1 base; J trimming: 1 base; junction bases outside the gene matches: 3. This CDR3 region has 15 residues. The V gene's germline CDR1 is MNHEY and CDR2 SVGAGI. The CDR3 sequence is CASSYLWTGSYEQYF. In DNA form, the CDR3 reads TGTGCCAGCAGTTACTTATGGACAGGGTCCTACGAGCAGTACTTC.

J is TRBJ2-2 and V is TRBV7-2; TRBD1 is a possible D gene (5 bases). Trimming removed 2 bases at V and 5 bases at J, with 15 bases between. Germline CDR1 reads SGHTA; CDR2 reads FQGNSA. This CDR3 comprises 16 residues. The chain's CDR3 is CASSLNAGLITGELFF. CDR3 bases: TGTGCCAGCAGCTTAAATGCAGGGTTGATAACCGGGGAGCTGTTTTTT.

CDR3 nucleotides: TGTGCCAGCGGTGAGGATTCACCCCTCCACTTT. Its translation: CASGEDSPLHF. The chain has TRBV9 and TRBJ1-6; D gene uncertain. Germline assignment: CDR1 SGDLS and CDR2 YYNGEE. The CDR3 has 11 residues. V was trimmed by 7 bases and J by 8 bases, leaving 7 bases between them. Together with reference TRBV9 and TRBJ1-6, the CDR3 gives the full variable domain: DSGVTQTPKHLITATGQRVTLRCSPRSGDLSVYWYQQSLDQGLQFLIQYYNGEERAKGNILERFSAQQFPDLHSELNLSSLELGDSALYFCASGEDSPLHFGNGTRLTVT.

Points on this clone: The same CDR3 also results from other DNA sequences found in this sample. This chain connects TRBV30 to TRBJ2-3, with TRBD2 identical over 9 bases. Trimming cost V 2 bases and J 3 bases; bases outside gene matches: 3. The CDR3 has 14 residues. CDR1 and CDR2 (germline): GTSNPN, SVGIG (reference sequence). DNA for the CDR3: TGTGCCTGGAGTCGCGGGGGGGGGACAGATACGCAGTATTTT. This sequence encodes CAWSRGGGTDTQYF.